Listed below are T cell receptor beta chains from one sample, sequenced in a study of early T cells in non-severe SARS-CoV-2 infection. TCRdb fed the 5' RACE reads into MiXCR, producing one record per CDR3 protein. The table shows 35,000 to 45,000 distinct CDR3 sequences, with 10% to 15% occurring only once. The sample consisted of whole blood. The origin of the receptors is an adult who was a healthcare worker with PCR-confirmed SARS-CoV-2 infection or an uninfected control (not recorded which). The CDR3 runs from the conserved cysteine through the conserved F or W. A D gene is named only where the DNA matches it firmly. For some rows the clone size is stated as once, few or many, or as a class when expanded; others skip it.

J | D | size | V | DNA | CDR3
TRBJ2-2 | NA | few | TRBV2 | TGTGCCAGCAGTAAGGACCGTACGAACACCGGGGAGCTGTTTTTT | CASSKDRTNTGELFF
TRBJ2-1 | NA | NA | TRBV11-3 | TGTGCCAGCAGCTTAAATCTCAATGAGCAGTTCTTC | CASSLNLNEQFF
TRBJ1-1 | TRBD1 | NA | TRBV7-2 | TGTGCCAGCAGTAAACATGGACAGGGGAGTGAAGCTTTCTTT | CASSKHGQGSEAFF
TRBJ2-1 | NA | few | TRBV4-3 | TGCGCCAGCAGCCAAGTAAGAACAACGGGGTCGAATGAGCAGTTCTTC | CASSQVRTTGSNEQFF
TRBJ1-2 | TRBD1 | NA | TRBV12-3/TRBV12-4 | TGTGCCAGCAGGCGACAGGGTCGTAACTATGGCTACACCTTC | CASRRQGRNYGYTF
TRBJ2-5 | NA | NA | TRBV7-9 | TGTGCCAGCAGCTTCCGTAGGACATTCCAAGAGACCCAGTACTTC | CASSFRRTFQETQYF
TRBJ2-2 | NA | many | TRBV11-2 | TGTGCCAGCAGCTTAGCAGCTACGATGAACACCGGGGAGCTGTTTTTT | CASSLAATMNTGELFF
TRBJ1-3 | TRBD1 | many | TRBV4-1 | TGCGCCAGCAGCCAAGGGACAGGGCTCTCTGGAAACACCATATATTTT | CASSQGTGLSGNTIYF
TRBJ1-6 | NA | NA | TRBV10-1 | TGCGCCAGCAGTGCCAGGGACCGGGCCTATAATTCACCCCTCCACTTT | CASSARDRAYNSPLHF
TRBJ1-6 | NA | many | TRBV9 | TGTGCCAGCAGCGTCCTTGACTCCTATAATTCACCCCTCCACTTT | CASSVLDSYNSPLHF
TRBJ2-5 | NA | many | TRBV11-2 | TGTGCCAGCAGCGCGGTCGGGGAGACCCAGTACTTC | CASSAVGETQYF
TRBJ2-1 | TRBD2 | many | TRBV10-3 | TGTGCCATCTCTAGCGGGGGGGGAATAAATGAGCAGTTCTTC | CAISSGGGINEQFF
TRBJ2-1 | TRBD2 | NA | TRBV20-1 | TGCAGTGCTGGAGACACCGGGACTAGCCACAATGAGCAGTTCTTC | CSAGDTGTSHNEQFF
TRBJ2-7 | TRBD2 | few | TRBV7-8 | TGTGCCAGCAGCTTAGCGTCAGATCGGGGGGGTCTCTACGAGCAGTACTTC | CASSLASDRGGLYEQYF
TRBJ1-5 | NA | NA | TRBV30 | TGTGCCTGGAGCCTAGTGGCGGGGGGCTCGCCAGGGAATCAGCCCCAGCATTTT | CAWSLVAGGSPGNQPQHF
TRBJ2-3 | NA | NA | TRBV4-2 | TGTGCCAGCAGCCAACTGACTAGTCTGGATACGCAGTATTTT | CASSQLTSLDTQYF
TRBJ1-1 | NA | many | TRBV20-1 | TGCAGTGCTCCAGGGGAATTTAGCACTGAAGCTTTCTTT | CSAPGEFSTEAFF
TRBJ2-3 | TRBD1 | NA | TRBV28 | TGTGCCAGCTGCGAACAGGGGGGCACAGATACGCAGTATTTT | CASCEQGGTDTQYF